This T cell receptor (beta chain) derives from a study of T cell responses to AZD1222 COVID-19 vaccine. V was shortened by 2 bases and J by 3 bases, with 13 bases between the two germline ends. CDR1 and CDR2 from the germline V gene are MNHNS and SASEGT. The CDR3 contains 15 residues. Some clones are missing from TCRdb's copy, which holds only in-frame ones; the method was immunoSEQ multiplex PCR. The table has 200,000 to 250,000 clones, just over 90% seen once. This chain joins TRBV6-1 and TRBJ1-2; D gene ambiguous. Specimen: peripheral blood, collected on day 0 of MenACWY control vaccination. This TCR came from an adult in good health. The CDR3 sequence: CASSEIMLRDYGYTF. Here the CDR3 DNA reads TGTGCCAGCAGTGAAATAATGCTGAGAGACTATGGCTACACCTTC.